This entry concerns a single T cell receptor (beta chain). Its recognized antigen is unknown. Base quality data are lacking; no much larger clone is found one base away. The CDR3 runs 16 residues from the cysteine to the phenylalanine. Left in the record is the CDR3 DNA by itself, 48 bases read in frame from the first base. The germline V gene specifies SGHTA as CDR1 and FQGNSA as CDR2. The trim is 5 bases for V and 0 bases for J, with a gap of 14 bases between the germline ends. The data were taken from a study of early T cells in non-severe SARS-CoV-2 infection (dated by TCRdb to the early 2020s). With respect to the entire study: Because TCR sequencing relied on bulk RNA taken from unsorted whole blood, pairing of alpha and beta chains was not possible. Study-wide conclusions, independent of this receptor: VDJdb matching was skewed toward anti-spike CD8 responses, so virus-specific expansions were likely underestimated and private and CD4 specificities were missed.

Library construction relied on 5' RACE. Sequencing was performed on a NextSeq 500. To correct for sequencing error and PCR bias, the TCR library protocol tagged individual cDNA molecules with unique molecular identifiers. Sequencing covered both TCR alpha and beta chains, and within each sample the abundances of alpha and beta sequences were tightly co-correlated. Turning to the authors' computational methods: V gene, J gene and CDR3 annotation of TCR sequences was performed with Decombinator V4. Expanded TCRs were defined as changing significantly between any two time points under a Poisson model with p below 0.0001. Abundances of TCRs were expressed as counts per million after normalisation to the total number of TCRs sequenced in each sample. TRAV1-2 paired with TRAJ12, TRAJ20 or TRAJ33 defined MAIT TCRs, while TRAV10 paired with TRAJ18 defined iNKT TCRs. VDJdb, accessed 1 November 2021, was searched for CMV, EBV and SARS-CoV-2 annotated TCRs, with TCRs annotated for multiple antigens excluded. TCRdb cleaned the public reads at Q25 with fastp, built clones with MiXCR and kept in-frame beta chains. Every entry covers one CDR3 protein and lists the most common genes and DNA from its rows. It is TCRdb's table, rather than the study itself, that gives the V and J calls and clone size. Counted in this sample were tens of thousands of distinct CDR3 sequences; around 13% of them appeared once. The ten largest clones represent roughly 8.3% of the sample.

This was a case-control study nested in a cohort of healthcare workers in London, UK, who had nasopharyngeal swab PCR tests and blood samples taken every week. Healthcare workers were recruited between 23 and 31 March 2020, during the week of the UK lockdown, and were followed weekly for up to roughly 15 weeks. This TCR was sampled from an adult who was a healthcare worker with PCR-confirmed SARS-CoV-2 infection or an uninfected control (not recorded which). The sequenced sample was whole blood. The rearrangement joined TRBV7-2 to TRBJ1-3; the D gene is possibly TRBD1, with 5 bases matching. The sequence in DNA is TGTGCCAGCAGCCCCGGGGCAGCAGCCTCTGGAAACACCATATATTTT. Its product reads: CASSPGAAASGNTIYF.